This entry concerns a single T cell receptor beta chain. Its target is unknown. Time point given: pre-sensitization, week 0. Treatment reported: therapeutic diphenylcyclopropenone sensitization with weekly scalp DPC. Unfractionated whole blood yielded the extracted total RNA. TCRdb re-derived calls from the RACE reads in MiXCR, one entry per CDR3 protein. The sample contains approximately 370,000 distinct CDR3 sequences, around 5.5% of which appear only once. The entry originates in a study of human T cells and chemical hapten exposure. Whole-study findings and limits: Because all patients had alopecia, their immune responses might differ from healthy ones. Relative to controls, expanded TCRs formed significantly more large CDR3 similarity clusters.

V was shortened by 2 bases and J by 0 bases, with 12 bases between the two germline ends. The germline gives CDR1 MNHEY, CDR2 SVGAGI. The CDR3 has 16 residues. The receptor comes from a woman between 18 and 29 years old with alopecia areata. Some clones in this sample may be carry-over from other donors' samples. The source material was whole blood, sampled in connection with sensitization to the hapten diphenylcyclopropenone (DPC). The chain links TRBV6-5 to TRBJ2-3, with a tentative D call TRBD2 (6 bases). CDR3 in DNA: TGTGCCAGCAGTTACACGTCTGGGGGGAGCACAGATACGCAGTATTTT. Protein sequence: CASSYTSGGSTDTQYF.